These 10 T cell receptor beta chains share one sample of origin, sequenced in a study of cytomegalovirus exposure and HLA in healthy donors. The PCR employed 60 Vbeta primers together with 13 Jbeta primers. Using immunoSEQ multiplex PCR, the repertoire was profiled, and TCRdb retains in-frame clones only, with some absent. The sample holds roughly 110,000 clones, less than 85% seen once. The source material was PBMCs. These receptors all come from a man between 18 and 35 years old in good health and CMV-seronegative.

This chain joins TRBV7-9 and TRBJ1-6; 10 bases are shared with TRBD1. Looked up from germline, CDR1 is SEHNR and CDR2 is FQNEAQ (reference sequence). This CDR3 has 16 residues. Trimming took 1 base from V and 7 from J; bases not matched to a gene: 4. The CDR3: CASSLGQGAENSPLHF. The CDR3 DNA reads TGTGCCAGCAGCTTAGGACAGGGGGCTGAGAATTCACCCCTCCACTTT.

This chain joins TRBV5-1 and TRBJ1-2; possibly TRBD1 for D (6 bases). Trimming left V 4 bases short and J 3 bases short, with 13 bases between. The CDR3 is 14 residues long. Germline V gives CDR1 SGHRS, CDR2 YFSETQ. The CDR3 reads CASSQGTLYYGYTF. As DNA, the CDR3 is TGCGCCAGCAGCCAAGGGACACTTTACTATGGCTACACCTTC. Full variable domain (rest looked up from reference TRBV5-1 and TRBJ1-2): KAGVTQTPRYLIKTRGQQVTLSCSPISGHRSVSWYQQTPGQGLQFLFEYFSETQRNKGNFPGRFSGRQFSNSRSEMNVSTLELGDSALYLCASSQGTLYYGYTFGSGTRLTVV.

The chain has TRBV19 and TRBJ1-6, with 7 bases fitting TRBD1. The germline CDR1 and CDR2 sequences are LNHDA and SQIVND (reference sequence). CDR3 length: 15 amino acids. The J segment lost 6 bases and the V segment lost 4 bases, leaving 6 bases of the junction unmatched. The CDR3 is CASSTTRDSNSPLHF. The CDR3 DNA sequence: TGTGCCAGTAGTACCACCCGGGACAGTAATTCACCCCTCCACTTT.

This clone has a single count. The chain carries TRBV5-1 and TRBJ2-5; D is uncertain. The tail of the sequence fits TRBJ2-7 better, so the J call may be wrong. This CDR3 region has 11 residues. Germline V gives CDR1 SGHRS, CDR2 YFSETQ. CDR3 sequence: CASRNSYEQYF. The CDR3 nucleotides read TGCGCCAGCAGGAACTCCTACGAGCAGTACTTC.

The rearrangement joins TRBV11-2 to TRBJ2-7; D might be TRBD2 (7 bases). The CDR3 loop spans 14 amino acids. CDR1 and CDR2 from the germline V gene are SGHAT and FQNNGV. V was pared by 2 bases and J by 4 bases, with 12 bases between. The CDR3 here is CASSLRGGHYEQYF. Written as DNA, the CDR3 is TGTGCCAGCAGCTTAAGGGGGGGACATTACGAGCAGTACTTC.

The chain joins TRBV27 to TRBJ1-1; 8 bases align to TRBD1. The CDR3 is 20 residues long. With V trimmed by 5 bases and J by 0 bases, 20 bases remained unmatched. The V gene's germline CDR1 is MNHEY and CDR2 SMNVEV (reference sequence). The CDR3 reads CASSQRRNQGAFFMNTEAFF. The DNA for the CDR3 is TGTGCCAGCAGTCAGAGGCGCAATCAGGGGGCGTTTTTCATGAACACTGAAGCTTTCTTT.

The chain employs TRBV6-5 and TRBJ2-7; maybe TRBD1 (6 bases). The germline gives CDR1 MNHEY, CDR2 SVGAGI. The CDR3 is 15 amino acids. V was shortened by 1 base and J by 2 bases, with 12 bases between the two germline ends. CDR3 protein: CASSYFGTPTYEQYF. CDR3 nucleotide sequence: TGTGCCAGCAGTTACTTTGGGACACCCACCTACGAGCAGTACTTC.

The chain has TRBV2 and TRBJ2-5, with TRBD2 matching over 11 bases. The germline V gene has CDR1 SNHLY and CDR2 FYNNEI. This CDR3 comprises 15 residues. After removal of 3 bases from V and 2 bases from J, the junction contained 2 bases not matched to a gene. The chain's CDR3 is CASSDGTSGQETQYF. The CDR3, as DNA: TGTGCCAGCAGTGACGGGACTAGCGGACAAGAGACCCAGTACTTC. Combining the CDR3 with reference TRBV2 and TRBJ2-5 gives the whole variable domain EPEVTQTPSHQVTQMGQEVILRCVPISNHLYFYWYRQILGQKVEFLVSFYNNEISEKSEIFDDQFSVERPDGSNFTLKIRSTKLEDSAMYFCASSDGTSGQETQYFGPGTRLLVL.

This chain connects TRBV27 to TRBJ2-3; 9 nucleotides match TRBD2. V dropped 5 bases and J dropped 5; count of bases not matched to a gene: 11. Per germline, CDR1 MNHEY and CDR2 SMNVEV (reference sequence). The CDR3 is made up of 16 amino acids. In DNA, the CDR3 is TGTGCCAGCAGTACCCCGCTGGCGGGGGGGCAAGATACGCAGTATTTT. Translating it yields CASSTPLAGGQDTQYF.

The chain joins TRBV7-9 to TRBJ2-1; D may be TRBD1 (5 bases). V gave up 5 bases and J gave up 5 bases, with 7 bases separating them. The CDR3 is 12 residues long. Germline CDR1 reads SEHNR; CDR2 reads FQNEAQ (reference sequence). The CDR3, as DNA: TGTGCCAGCAGCCCGACAGACAATGAGCAGTTCTTC. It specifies CASSPTDNEQFF.